These 2 T cell receptor beta chains were all obtained from the same sample, sequenced in a study of PD-L1 blockade in urothelial cancer. Time point indicated: pretreatment peripheral blood. Some clones are missing from TCRdb's copy, which holds only in-frame ones; the method was immunoSEQ multiplex PCR. This sample has 70,000 to 95,000 clones, with more than 80% found just once. The starting material was PBMCs, obtained around atezolizumab (anti-PD-L1) treatment. The receptor source for this set is a woman over 75 with urothelial cancer.

J is TRBJ2-7 and V is TRBV5-1, with 7 bases identical to TRBD1. The CDR3 spans 14 residues. CDR1 SGHRS and CDR2 YFSETQ come from the germline V gene. Trimming at V came to 5 bases and at J to 6 bases, leaving 11 bases not matched to a gene. CDR3 protein: CASRLRQGLLEQYF. The CDR3 DNA is TGCGCCAGCAGACTCAGACAGGGCTTGCTCGAGCAGTACTTC.

The chain has TRBV27 and TRBJ1-1; 7 bases map to TRBD1. CDR1 and CDR2 (germline): MNHEY, SMNVEV (reference sequence). The CDR3 covers 14 residues. V lost 5 bases, J lost 10 bases, and 13 bases stayed unmatched. The CDR3 spells CASSLGTERLAAFF. DNA of the CDR3: TGTGCCAGCAGTCTTGGGACAGAAAGACTTGCAGCTTTCTTT.